Each of the 10 T cell receptor beta chains below was sequenced from the same sample in a study of OX40 agonist ivuxolimab in advanced cancers. Data came from immunoSEQ multiplex PCR; TCRdb stores just in-frame clones and leaves some out. The sample has about 59,000 clones; around 83% are singletons. Sequencing was performed on CD4+ or CD8+ T cells sorted from blood, taken in a trial of the OX40 agonist ivuxolimab. These TCRs come from an adult with an advanced solid tumor such as melanoma, head and neck, liver or kidney cancer.

The chain recombines TRBV28 with TRBJ1-5, with TRBD1 matching 8 bases. CDR3 length: 14 amino acids. V gave up 6 bases and J gave up 7 bases; unmatched junction bases: 8. Per germline, CDR1 MDHEN and CDR2 SYDVKM. CDR3 DNA sequence: TGTGCCAGCAGGCCCAGGACAGGGTTGCAGCCCCAGCATTTT. Encoded protein: CASRPRTGLQPQHF. Full variable domain (missing parts from reference TRBV28 and TRBJ1-5): DVKVTQSSRYLVKRTGEKVFLECVQDMDHENMFWYRQDPGLGLRLIYFSYDVKMKEKGDIPEGYSVSREKKERFSLILESASTNQTSMYLCASRPRTGLQPQHFGDGTRLSIL.

This chain connects TRBV29-1 to TRBJ2-1; 8 positions match TRBD2. Germline V gives CDR1 SQVTM, CDR2 ANQGSEA. Germline trimming cut 7 bases from V and 0 bases from J; bases unmatched to any gene: 5. The CDR3 extends over 14 amino acids. The CDR3 DNA is TGCAGCGGCCGAGGACTAGCCTCCTACAATGAGCAGTTCTTC. Protein product: CSGRGLASYNEQFF.

V and J are TRBV6-1 and TRBJ2-1; weak D call: TRBD2 (5 bases). The CDR3 covers 13 residues. Germline loops: CDR1 MNHNS, CDR2 SASEGT. The V end was cut by 1 base, the J end by 10 bases, with 11 bases between. The CDR3 sequence: CASSEVRRGEQFF. CDR3 sequence (DNA): TGTGCCAGCAGTGAAGTCAGGAGAGGGGAGCAGTTCTTC.

The J gene is TRBJ2-7, the V gene TRBV30, with 8 bases identical to TRBD1. CDR3 length: 14 amino acids. V lost 2 bases and J lost 3; bases outside the gene matches: 6. CDR1 is GTSNPN and CDR2 is SVGIG in the germline V gene (reference sequence). The CDR3 reads CAWSPGGGGYEQYF. As DNA, the CDR3 is TGTGCCTGGAGTCCAGGGGGCGGCGGCTACGAGCAGTACTTC.

The rearrangement links TRBV11-2 to TRBJ2-5; maybe TRBD2 (6 bases). Germline V gives CDR1 SGHAT, CDR2 FQNNGV. V lost 3 bases to trimming and J lost 7 bases, with 15 bases between them. The CDR3 totals 14 residues. The CDR3 bases are TGTGCCAGCAGCTTCCAGGCCCTCGGGGGGACCCAGTACTTC. Protein: CASSFQALGGTQYF. Variable domain in full (rest from reference TRBV11-2 and TRBJ2-5): EAGVAQSPRYKIIEKRQSVAFWCNPISGHATLYWYQQILGQGPKLLIQFQNNGVVDDSQLPKDRFSAERLKGVDSTLKIQPAKLEDSAVYLCASSFQALGGTQYFGPGTRLLVL.

This chain connects TRBV6-5 to TRBJ1-2, with a possible D match to TRBD1 (5 bases). Per the germline V gene, CDR1 is MNHEY and CDR2 is SVGAGI. V was pared by 6 bases and J by 3 bases, with 14 bases between. The CDR3 runs to 14 residues. The CDR3 DNA is TGTGCCAGCAGGCTCCCCGGGACGGACTATGGCTACACCTTC. The encoded protein is CASRLPGTDYGYTF.

The gene calls are TRBV4-1 and TRBJ1-5; D not resolved. Germline V gene data show CDR1 as MGHRA and CDR2 as YSYEKL. Trimming pared 2 bases from V and 2 bases from J, leaving 13 bases between. The CDR3 runs to 16 residues. The CDR3 region has the DNA TGCGCCAGCAGCCAATGGTTGGCTGTGGGCAATCAGCCCCAGCATTTT. Encoded protein: CASSQWLAVGNQPQHF.

This sequence joins TRBV11-3 and TRBJ2-3; 9 nucleotides align to TRBD1. Germline V gene data show CDR1 as SGHNT and CDR2 as YENEEA. Unmatched junction bases numbered 7, after V lost 4 bases and J lost 8 bases. This CDR3 is built from 14 residues. The CDR3 reads CASSSRDRALTQYF. The CDR3 DNA reads as TGTGCCAGCAGCTCCCGGGACAGGGCCCTTACGCAGTATTTT.

CDR3 loop: CASSLGGGYNEQFF. Here the CDR3 DNA reads TGTGCCAGCAGTCTTGGCGGGGGATACAATGAGCAGTTCTTC. V usage is TRBV14 and J usage is TRBJ2-1, with TRBD2 identical over 7 bases. Germline-derived CDR1 and CDR2 are SGHDN and FVKESK. The ends lost 6 bases at V and 4 bases at J; junction bases unmatched: 6. This CDR3 contains 14 residues.

This chain uses TRBV5-1 with TRBJ2-7; TRBD1 agrees at 8 bases. Germline V gene lookup returns CDR1 SGHRS and CDR2 YFSETQ. The CDR3 covers 13 residues. V lost 3 bases, J lost 3 bases, and 2 bases stayed unmatched. This CDR3 reads CASSWTGIYEQYF. DNA for the CDR3: TGCGCCAGCAGCTGGACAGGGATCTACGAGCAGTACTTC.